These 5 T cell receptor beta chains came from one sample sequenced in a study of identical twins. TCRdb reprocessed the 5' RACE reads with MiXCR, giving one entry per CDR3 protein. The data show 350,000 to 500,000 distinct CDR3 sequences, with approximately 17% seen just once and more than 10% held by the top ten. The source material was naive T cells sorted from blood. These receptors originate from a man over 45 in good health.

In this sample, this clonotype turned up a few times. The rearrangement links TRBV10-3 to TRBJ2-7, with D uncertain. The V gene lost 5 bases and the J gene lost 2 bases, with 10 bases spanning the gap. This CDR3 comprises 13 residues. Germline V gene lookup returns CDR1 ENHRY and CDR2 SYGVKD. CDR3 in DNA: TGTGCCATCAGTACCGGGCACGCCTACGAGCAGTACTTC. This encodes CAISTGHAYEQYF.

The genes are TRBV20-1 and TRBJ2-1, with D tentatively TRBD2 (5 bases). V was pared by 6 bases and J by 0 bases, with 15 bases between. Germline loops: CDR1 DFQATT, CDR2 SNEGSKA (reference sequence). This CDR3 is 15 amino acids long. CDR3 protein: CSATSSLISYNEQFF. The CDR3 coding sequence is TGCAGTGCGACCTCTAGCCTGATCTCCTACAATGAGCAGTTCTTC.

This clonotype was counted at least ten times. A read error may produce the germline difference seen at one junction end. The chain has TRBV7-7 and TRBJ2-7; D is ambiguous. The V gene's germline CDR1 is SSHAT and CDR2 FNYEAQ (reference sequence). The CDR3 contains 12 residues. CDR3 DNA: TGTGCTAGCAGCCACCGTGTGTACGAGCAGTACTTC. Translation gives CASSHRVYEQYF.

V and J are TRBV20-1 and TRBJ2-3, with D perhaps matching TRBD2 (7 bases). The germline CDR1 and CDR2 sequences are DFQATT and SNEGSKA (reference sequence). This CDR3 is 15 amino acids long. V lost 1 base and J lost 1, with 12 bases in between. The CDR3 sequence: CSARVGGGGTDTQYF. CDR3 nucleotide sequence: TGCAGTGCTAGAGTAGGGGGGGGCGGCACAGATACGCAGTATTTT.

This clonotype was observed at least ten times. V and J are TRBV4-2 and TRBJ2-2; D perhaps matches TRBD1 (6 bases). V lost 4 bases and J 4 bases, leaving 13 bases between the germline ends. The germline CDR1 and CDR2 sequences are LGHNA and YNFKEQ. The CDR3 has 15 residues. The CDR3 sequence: CASSRNRDSTGELFF. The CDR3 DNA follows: TGTGCCAGCAGCCGGAACAGGGATTCCACCGGGGAGCTGTTTTTT.